These 28 T cell receptor beta chains share one sample of origin, sequenced in a study of blood T cell repertoires in COVID-19. Sequencing was performed with immunoSEQ multiplex PCR; in TCRdb, only in-frame clones are kept and a portion is missing. The repertoire includes fewer than 200,000 clones, 80% to 90% of them detected once, and under 9.5% sits in the top ten. The sequencing sample was made of peripheral blood. These receptors came from a man aged 50-59 years with active or convalescent COVID-19.

For this clone: This sample also contains other DNA sequences that code for the same CDR3. The chain couples TRBV7-6 to TRBJ2-3; 10 bases map to TRBD1. The CDR3 covers 15 residues. Unmatched junction bases numbered 5, after V lost 5 bases and J lost 3 bases. The germline V gene has CDR1 SGHVS and CDR2 FNYEAQ. The CDR3 DNA sequence: TGTGCCAGCAGCCCTCGGACAGGGGGTACAGATACGCAGTATTTT. It is translated as CASSPRTGGTDTQYF. Full variable domain (remainder filled in from reference TRBV7-6 and TRBJ2-3): GAGVSQSPRYKVTKRGQDVALRCDPISGHVSLYWYRQALGQGPEFLTYFNYEAQQDKSGLPNDRFSAERPEGSISTLTIQRTEQRDSAMYRCASSPRTGGTDTQYFGPGTRLTVL.

The genes are TRBV3-1 (or the pseudogene TRBV3-2) and TRBJ2-3; D might be TRBD1 (5 bases). The CDR3 has 14 amino acids. The V gene's germline CDR1 is LGHDT and CDR2 YNNKEL (reference sequence). V gave up 2 bases and J gave up 1 base, with 7 bases separating them. The CDR3 DNA reads TGTGCCAGCAGCCAAAAAGGGGGCACAGATACGCAGTATTTT. Translation: CASSQKGGTDTQYF.

This chain connects TRBV5-4 to TRBJ2-5, with 9 bases matching TRBD2. This CDR3 contains 17 residues. The V gene end was trimmed by 0 bases and the J gene end by 1 base; junction bases not matched to a gene: 7. CDR1 and CDR2 (germline): SGHNT, YYREEE (reference sequence). The CDR3 region is CASSLGVSGGTQETQYF. The CDR3 region has the DNA TGTGCCAGCAGCTTGGGAGTCAGCGGGGGGACCCAAGAGACCCAGTACTTC. The full variable domain, completed using reference TRBV5-4 and TRBJ2-5, is ETGVTQSPTHLIKTRGQQVTLRCSSQSGHNTVSWYQQALGQGPQFIFQYYREEENGRGNFPPRFSGLQFPNYSSELNVNALELDDSALYLCASSLGVSGGTQETQYFGPGTRLLVL.

The chain joins TRBV28 to TRBJ2-5; the D gene is possibly TRBD1 (5 bases). The germline CDR1 and CDR2 sequences are MDHEN and SYDVKM. With 3 bases removed from V and 4 bases from J, the gap between germline ends came to 9 bases. CDR3 length: 13 residues. The CDR3 DNA is TGTGCCAGCAGTTTGGGCAGGGTAGAGACCCAGTACTTC. Translating it yields CASSLGRVETQYF.

V usage is TRBV2 and J usage is TRBJ1-4; D perhaps matches TRBD1 (5 bases). In germline, CDR1 is SNHLY, CDR2 FYNNEI. The CDR3 has 12 residues. V lost 11 bases, J lost 7 bases, and 14 bases lay in between. CDR3 DNA: TGTGCCGGAGGGGAAGGAGCTGAAAAACTGTTTTTT. The encoded protein is CAGGEGAEKLFF.

V is TRBV28 and J is TRBJ2-3; weak D call: TRBD1 (6 bases). V lost 3 bases and J lost 0, with 7 bases in between. CDR3 length: 14 amino acids. Germline V gene data show CDR1 as MDHEN and CDR2 as SYDVKM. CDR3 nucleotides: TGTGCCAGCAGTTTCACAGGGAGCACAGATACGCAGTATTTT. Amino acid sequence: CASSFTGSTDTQYF.

The rearrangement joins TRBV12-3 or TRBV12-4 to TRBJ1-1; no clear D. V was cut by 4 bases and J by 6 bases, with 9 bases left in between. The CDR3 has 12 amino acids. The CDR3 DNA reads TGTGCCAGCAGTTCGACATCGCCTGAAGCTTTCTTT. Amino acid sequence: CASSSTSPEAFF.

V and J are TRBV5-1 and TRBJ1-1; 9 positions agree with TRBD1. The CDR3 extends over 16 amino acids. Germline V gene sequence: CDR1 SGHRS, CDR2 YFSETQ. The V segment lost 2 bases and the J segment 0 bases; nucleotides outside the gene matches: 5. The CDR3 loop is CASSFGTGKLNTEAFF. The DNA of the CDR3 is TGCGCCAGCAGCTTCGGGACAGGGAAATTGAACACTGAAGCTTTCTTT.

The genes are TRBV7-2 and TRBJ1-2, with D tentatively TRBD1 (5 bases). CDR3 length: 12 amino acids. Germline V CDR1 and CDR2: SGHTA, FQGNSA. Trimming removed 3 bases at V and 7 bases at J, with 9 bases between. CDR3 DNA sequence: TGTGCCAGCAGCTTCTGGGGGGGTGGCTACACCTTC. This codes for CASSFWGGGYTF.

V gene TRBV25-1 combines with J gene TRBJ2-5; no clear D gene. The CDR3 is 14 residues long. The V gene's germline CDR1 is MGHDK and CDR2 SYGVNS. The V end lost 1 base, the J end lost 2 bases, and 8 bases lay between the germline ends. CDR3 protein: CASSESVIQETQYF. In DNA form, the CDR3 reads TGTGCCAGCAGTGAATCAGTCATACAAGAGACCCAGTACTTC.

J is TRBJ2-5 and V is TRBV7-2; D might be TRBD1 (5 bases). The CDR3 is 14 amino acids. Germline CDR1 reads SGHTA; CDR2 reads FQGNSA. The ends were cut back, 2 bases at V and 2 bases at J, with 9 bases in the middle. CDR3 sequence (DNA): TGTGCCAGCAGCTTAAGGAGACAGCAAGAGACCCAGTACTTC. Protein sequence: CASSLRRQQETQYF.

This clone was seen just once. The chain couples TRBV11-3 to TRBJ2-1; no firm D call. The CDR3 runs 15 residues. Trimming left V 0 bases short and J 0 bases short, with 6 bases between. Germline V gene sequence: CDR1 SGHNT, CDR2 YENEEA. DNA of the CDR3: TGTGCCAGCAGCTTAGATGGTAGCTCCTACAATGAGCAGTTCTTC. Its translation is CASSLDGSSYNEQFF. Using reference TRBV11-3 and TRBJ2-1 for the parts outside the CDR3, the full variable domain is EAGVVQSPRYKIIEKKQPVAFWCNPISGHNTLYWYLQNLGQGPELLIRYENEEAVDDSQLPKDRFSAERLKGVDSTLKIQPAELGDSAVYLCASSLDGSSYNEQFFGPGTRLTVL.

The chain joins TRBV2 to TRBJ1-5; D call uncertain. Germline V gives CDR1 SNHLY, CDR2 FYNNEI. The CDR3 has 13 residues. The V end was cut by 4 bases, the J end by 3 bases, with 7 bases between. The CDR3 protein is CASSVQLNQPQHF. Written as DNA, the CDR3 is TGTGCCAGCAGTGTACAGCTCAATCAGCCCCAGCATTTT. Complete variable domain (other parts from reference TRBV2 and TRBJ1-5): EPEVTQTPSHQVTQMGQEVILRCVPISNHLYFYWYRQILGQKVEFLVSFYNNEISEKSEIFDDQFSVERPDGSNFTLKIRSTKLEDSAMYFCASSVQLNQPQHFGDGTRLSIL.

This chain joins TRBV29-1 and TRBJ2-3; the match to TRBD1 covers 7 bases. CDR3 length: 15 residues. CDR1 is SQVTM and CDR2 is ANQGSEA in the germline V gene. The J segment lost 5 bases and the V segment lost 4 bases, leaving 12 bases of the junction unmatched. CDR3 sequence: CSVVRQGKREDTQYF. DNA for the CDR3: TGCAGCGTTGTAAGACAGGGCAAAAGGGAAGATACGCAGTATTTT.

This clone was found a few times. The DNA for the CDR3 is TGTGCCAGCAGGACAGCCTCTGGAAACACCATATATTTT. Translation: CASRTASGNTIYF. The chain has TRBV2 and TRBJ1-3; tentatively, D is TRBD1 (5 bases). Per germline, CDR1 SNHLY and CDR2 FYNNEI. The CDR3 is made up of 13 amino acids. V was shortened by 6 bases and J by 0 bases, with 6 bases between the two germline ends.

V and J are TRBV28 and TRBJ1-2, with 9 positions matching TRBD1. The CDR3 is 15 residues long. Germline V CDR1 and CDR2: MDHEN, SYDVKM. Trimming at V came to 6 bases and at J to 4 bases, leaving 9 bases not matched to a gene. CDR3 loop: CASRPTGTGIYGYTF. The CDR3 nucleotides read TGTGCCAGCAGGCCAACCGGGACAGGGATCTATGGCTACACCTTC.

The chain carries TRBV6-2 or TRBV6-3 and TRBJ2-5; maybe TRBD2 (5 bases). CDR1 and CDR2 from the germline V gene are MNHEY and SVGEGT. The V gene lost 2 bases and the J gene lost 0 bases, with 10 bases spanning the gap. The CDR3 is 15 amino acids. The CDR3: CASSYDSANQETQYF. In DNA form, the CDR3 reads TGTGCCAGCAGTTACGATAGCGCAAACCAAGAGACCCAGTACTTC.

The chain uses TRBV24-1 and TRBJ1-2; 8 nucleotides align to TRBD1. This CDR3 spans 13 amino acids. CDR1 KGHDR and CDR2 SFDVKD come from the germline V gene. Trimming removed 4 bases from V and 8 bases from J; junction bases left unmatched: 5. This CDR3 is CATSDRDRLGYTF. The CDR3 DNA sequence: TGTGCCACCAGTGACCGGGACAGGTTGGGCTACACCTTC.

The chain recombines TRBV6-5 with TRBJ2-7; 8 positions match TRBD1. Losses at the gene ends were 6 bases for V and 3 bases for J; bases not matched to a gene: 10. Germline CDR1 reads MNHEY; CDR2 reads SVGAGI. CDR3 length equals 15 residues. The CDR3 bases are TGTGCCAGCAGAACTACCGGGACAGGTTTCTACGAGCAGTACTTC. Protein sequence: CASRTTGTGFYEQYF.

This clone appeared a single time. The rearrangement joins TRBV5-1 to TRBJ1-2; a weak D match, TRBD1 (5 bases). Trimming took off 0 bases at V and 8 bases at J, with 11 bases between the two ends. This CDR3 has 13 residues. Looked up from germline, CDR1 is SGHRS and CDR2 is YFSETQ. The chain's CDR3 is CASSLGSGDGYTF. In DNA form, the CDR3 reads TGCGCCAGCAGCTTGGGTTCGGGGGACGGCTACACCTTC.

This clone is a singleton in its sample. CDR3 protein: CASSLRTVNTEAFF. The CDR3 nucleotides read TGTGCCAGCAGCCTCCGGACAGTGAACACTGAAGCTTTCTTT. This chain joins TRBV21-1 and TRBJ1-1; TRBD1, the table's D call, lacks a check against the DNA. TRBV21-1 is flagged as a pseudogene. The CDR3 totals 14 residues.

The genes are TRBV18 and TRBJ2-2; a weak D match, TRBD1 (5 bases). V was trimmed by 1 base and J by 1 base, leaving 7 bases between them. The germline CDR1 and CDR2 sequences are KGHSH and LQKENI. The CDR3 is made up of 15 amino acids. CDR3 protein: CASSPLTGNTGELFF. CDR3 coding DNA: TGTGCCAGCTCACCACTAACAGGGAACACCGGGGAGCTGTTTTTT.

The V and J genes are TRBV5-4 and TRBJ1-2; 8 nucleotides match TRBD1. The junction had 6 bases not matched to a gene; V was cut back by 4 bases and J by 4 bases. The CDR3 has 14 amino acids. Germline-derived CDR1 and CDR2 are SGHNT and YYREEE (reference sequence). Written as DNA, the CDR3 is TGTGCCAGCAGCACGGACAGGGAAATCTATGGCTACACCTTC. As protein: CASSTDREIYGYTF.

The rearrangement joins TRBV7-2 to TRBJ1-2; 12 bases align to TRBD1. The CDR3 runs 15 residues. Germline loops: CDR1 SGHTA, CDR2 FQGNSA. The V and J ends lost 3 bases and 6 bases, in that order; junction bases with no gene match: 5. Written as DNA, the CDR3 is TGTGCCAGCAGCTTGGGACAGGGGGCGGCGGATGGCTACACCTTC. Encoded protein: CASSLGQGAADGYTF.

The V and J genes are TRBV29-1 and TRBJ2-3, with TRBD1 matching 9 bases. Germline CDR1 and CDR2: SQVTM and ANQGSEA. The trim removed 0 bases at V and 2 bases at J, leaving 6 bases unmatched. The CDR3 has 16 residues. The CDR3, as DNA: TGCAGCGTTGAAGAGGACAGGGGAATTAACACAGATACGCAGTATTTT. Residues: CSVEEDRGINTDTQYF.

The chain has TRBV6-1 and TRBJ2-3; TRBD2 matches at 11 bases. Trimming removed 0 bases from V and 5 bases from J; junction bases left unmatched: 7. This CDR3 region has 17 residues. Germline V gene data show CDR1 as MNHNS and CDR2 as SASEGT. The CDR3 region has the DNA TGTGCCAGCAGTGAAGCCTTAGCGGGAGGGGGGGTAGATACGCAGTATTTT. As protein: CASSEALAGGGVDTQYF.

This clone was found once. This chain uses TRBV4-1 with TRBJ1-2, with 9 bases fitting TRBD1. Germline CDR1 and CDR2: MGHRA and YSYEKL. J lost 4 bases, V lost 3 bases, and 6 bases had no gene match. This CDR3 region has 15 residues. Here the CDR3 DNA reads TGCGCCAGCAGCCAGGGGACAGGGATCTCCTATGGCTACACCTTC. Protein product: CASSQGTGISYGYTF.

The chain has TRBV5-1 and TRBJ1-1; a weak D match, TRBD1 (5 bases). V was clipped by 4 bases and J by 4 bases, with 14 bases between them. In germline, CDR1 is SGHRS, CDR2 YFSETQ. This CDR3 comprises 14 residues. DNA of the CDR3: TGCGCCAGCAGCAAAGAGCAGGGTATCACTGAAGCTTTCTTT. Its translation: CASSKEQGITEAFF.